The 10 T cell receptor beta chains listed next were all sequenced from one sample in a study of blood T cell repertoires in COVID-19. TCRdb's copy holds only in-frame clones and misses some; the assay was immunoSEQ multiplex PCR. The sample gives about 35,000 clones, approximately 87% of which show up once; 44% is in the top ten. What was sequenced was peripheral blood. The receptors were gathered from a human donor in a cohort sampled during active COVID-19.

The V gene is TRBV7-2, the J gene TRBJ1-4, with 7 bases that match TRBD1. The CDR3 covers 15 residues. CDR1 and CDR2 (germline): SGHTA, FQGNSA. J was trimmed by 4 bases and V by 5 bases; bases with no gene match: 7. The CDR3 loop is CASSPGQVINEKLFF. The CDR3 nucleotides read TGTGCCAGCAGCCCTGGACAGGTCATTAATGAAAAACTGTTTTTT.

The chain recombines TRBV5-1 with TRBJ2-5; 7 bases align to TRBD2. The CDR3 sequence is 15 residues long. Germline lookup yields CDR1 SGHRS and CDR2 YFSETQ. V lost 1 base, J lost 4 bases, and 7 bases stayed unmatched. CDR3: CASSLLPGGRETQYF. As DNA, the CDR3 is TGCGCCAGCAGCTTGTTGCCGGGGGGACGAGAGACCCAGTACTTC.

V and J are TRBV7-2 and TRBJ2-6; maybe TRBD1 (5 bases). The V end lost 4 bases, the J end lost 7 bases, and 11 bases lay between the germline ends. CDR1 and CDR2 from the germline V gene are SGHTA and FQGNSA. This CDR3 comprises 14 residues. In nucleotides, the CDR3 is TGTGCCAGCAGCTCGCCAAGGGGAGCCAACGTCCTGACTTTC. It is translated as CASSSPRGANVLTF.

This sequence joins TRBV7-9 and TRBJ2-7; the match to TRBD1 covers 12 bases. V gave up 3 bases and J gave up 12 bases; unmatched junction bases: 6. CDR3 length equals 13 residues. Germline V CDR1 and CDR2: SEHNR, FQNEAQ (reference sequence). Here the CDR3 DNA reads TGTGCCAGCAGCTTGGGGGGACAGGGGGCCGGGTACTTC. This translates into CASSLGGQGAGYF.

This sequence joins TRBV29-1 and TRBJ2-3; 8 bases fit TRBD2. V shed 6 bases, J shed 1 base, and the junction held 9 bases outside the gene matches. The germline V gene encodes CDR1 SQVTM and CDR2 ANQGSEA. This CDR3 is built from 15 residues. CDR3 region: CSVTIAGLGTDTQYF. In DNA form, the CDR3 reads TGCAGCGTCACTATAGCGGGGCTCGGCACAGATACGCAGTATTTT.

The chain couples TRBV6-5 to TRBJ2-3; 8 bases are a match to TRBD1. The CDR3 is made up of 14 amino acids. J gave up 6 bases and V 6 bases, and 8 bases lay outside the gene matches. Germline V gene lookup returns CDR1 MNHEY and CDR2 SVGAGI. The CDR3 nucleotides read TGTGCCAGCAGCCTAGGGACAGGCCAGGATACGCAGTATTTT. Protein product: CASSLGTGQDTQYF.

The chain has TRBV19 and TRBJ1-4, with D unclear. Looked up from germline, CDR1 is LNHDA and CDR2 is SQIVND (reference sequence). V was trimmed by 3 bases and J by 8 bases, leaving 16 bases between them. This CDR3 spans 15 amino acids. The CDR3 sequence: CASSIFAANGEKLFF. The CDR3 region has the DNA TGTGCCAGTAGTATTTTTGCGGCGAATGGCGAAAAACTGTTTTTT.

The chain recombines TRBV12-5 with TRBJ2-3, with 8 bases that match TRBD2. The CDR3 spans 19 residues. Germline V gives CDR1 LGHNT, CDR2 FRNRAP. Trimming cost V 0 bases and J 6 bases; bases outside gene matches: 17. The CDR3 spells CASGLVPTGGPLFPDTQYF. Written as DNA, the CDR3 is TGTGCTAGTGGTTTGGTACCTACGGGGGGGCCCCTCTTCCCGGATACGCAGTATTTT. The whole variable domain, remainder taken from reference TRBV12-5 and TRBJ2-3, is DARVTQTPRHKVTEMGQEVTMRCQPILGHNTVFWYRQTMMQGLELLAYFRNRAPLDDSGMPKDRFSAEMPDATLATLKIQPSEPRDSAVYFCASGLVPTGGPLFPDTQYFGPGTRLTVL.

The chain has TRBV11-3 and TRBJ2-3; D remains unclear. The V gene lost 2 bases and the J gene lost 0 bases, with 9 bases spanning the gap. The CDR3 is 15 amino acids. Per the germline V gene, CDR1 is SGHNT and CDR2 is YENEEA. The CDR3 DNA follows: TGTGCCAGCAGCTTAACTGCAACTAGCACAGATACGCAGTATTTT. As protein: CASSLTATSTDTQYF.

This sequence joins TRBV5-5 and TRBJ2-1; D may be TRBD2 (5 bases). Per germline, CDR1 SGHKS and CDR2 YYEKEE (reference sequence). V was pared by 6 bases and J by 5 bases, with 21 bases between. The CDR3 consists of 16 residues. The CDR3 is CASIQTSGSGNNEQFF. CDR3 nucleotide sequence: TGTGCCAGCATTCAAACCTCGGGGTCTGGGAACAATGAGCAGTTCTTC.